The 11 T cell receptor beta chains given below trace back to one sample, sequenced in a study of T cell repertoires in cytomegalovirus infection (dated by TCRdb to about 2019). Instrument used: Illumina HiSeq 1500. TCRdb reworked the public reads: Q25 trimming with fastp, MiXCR clone assembly, productive beta chains retained. Every entry covers one CDR3 protein and lists the most common genes and DNA from its rows. The table for this sample lists hundreds of thousands of distinct CDR3 sequences; approximately 10% of them were counted only once. The ten largest clones represent around 2.5% of the sample. Sequenced input: PBMCs. These TCRs come from a human donor in good health (CMV status not recorded). Some clones in this sample may be carry-over from other donors' samples.

This clonotype occurred many times. The chain employs TRBV2 and TRBJ2-7; TRBD1 matches at 7 bases. CDR3 length equals 14 residues. Germline CDR1 and CDR2: SNHLY and FYNNEI. J was trimmed by 6 bases and V by 4 bases; bases with no gene match: 9. Here the CDR3 reads CASSALTGLGEQYV. CDR3 DNA sequence: TGTGCCAGCAGTGCGCTGACAGGGTTGGGCGAGCAGTACGTC.

This clonotype came up many times. The J gene is TRBJ1-4, the V gene TRBV2, with a tentative D call TRBD1 (5 bases). The CDR3 consists of 11 residues. Per germline, CDR1 SNHLY and CDR2 FYNNEI. Trimming shortened V by 8 bases and J by 7 bases, and 8 bases separated the two germline ends. For the CDR3, the DNA is TGTGCCAGCGTCGGGGGTGAAAAACTGTTTTTT. Encoded protein: CASVGGEKLFF.

This clonotype came up a few times. V gene TRBV4-2 combines with J gene TRBJ1-2; no firm D call. Per the germline V gene, CDR1 is LGHNA and CDR2 is YNFKEQ. Trimming took off 0 bases at V and 4 bases at J, with 9 bases between the two ends. The length of the CDR3 is 14 residues. CDR3 nucleotide sequence: TGTGCCAGCAGCCAAGAGGCAGGACCCTATGGCTACACCTTC. This codes for CASSQEAGPYGYTF.

The chain has TRBV28 and TRBJ1-3; D not certain. Trimming took 5 bases from V and 11 from J, leaving 13 bases between them. The CDR3 consists of 12 residues. CDR1 MDHEN and CDR2 SYDVKM come from the germline V gene. The CDR3 DNA reads as TGTGCCAGCAGTCCCTCTGGGAAGGCCATATATTTT. This gives the protein CASSPSGKAIYF. The full variable domain, with the rest looked up from reference TRBV28 and TRBJ1-3, is DVKVTQSSRYLVKRTGEKVFLECVQDMDHENMFWYRQDPGLGLRLIYFSYDVKMKEKGDIPEGYSVSREKKERFSLILESASTNQTSMYLCASSPSGKAIYFGEGSWLTVV.

This clonotype was recorded at least ten times. The CDR3 loop is CASYSTHNTEAFF. As DNA, the CDR3 is TGTGCCAGCTATTCTACACATAACACTGAAGCTTTCTTT. This chain links TRBV2 with TRBJ1-1; the D is unclear. The V end lost 8 bases, the J end lost 2 bases, and 12 bases lay between the germline ends. CDR1 SNHLY and CDR2 FYNNEI come from the germline V gene. CDR3 length: 13 amino acids.

In this sample, this clonotype turned up many times. This sequence joins TRBV6-6 and TRBJ2-2, with TRBD2 matching over 8 bases. The CDR3 is made up of 14 amino acids. The trim removed 4 bases at V and 6 bases at J, leaving 4 bases unmatched. Germline CDR1 reads MNHNY; CDR2 reads SVGAGI (reference sequence). CDR3: CASSSPGGAGELFF. In DNA, the CDR3 is TGTGCCAGCAGTTCTCCGGGAGGGGCCGGGGAGCTGTTTTTT.

This clonotype was counted many times. The rearrangement uses TRBV29-1 and TRBJ1-4; 9 nucleotides match TRBD1. Trimming took 6 bases from V and 0 from J; bases not matched to a gene: 2. The germline V gene encodes CDR1 SQVTM and CDR2 ANQGSEA. CDR3 length: 14 residues. CDR3 bases: TGCAGCGTGGGACAGGGAACAACTAATGAAAAACTGTTTTTT. Its protein product is CSVGQGTTNEKLFF.

This clonotype has a count of ten or more. The V gene is TRBV2, the J gene TRBJ2-7; D may be TRBD2 (5 bases). There are 14 residues in the CDR3. The ends were cut back, 10 bases at V and 0 bases at J, with 16 bases in the middle. Germline loops: CDR1 SNHLY, CDR2 FYNNEI. The CDR3 loop reads CATKSEASSYEQYF. The CDR3 DNA is TGTGCCACTAAATCGGAGGCTAGCTCCTACGAGCAGTACTTC.

Many counts were recorded for this clonotype. CDR3 in amino acids: CSASLAGTSGPRTDTQYF. DNA for the CDR3: TGCAGTGCTAGCCTCGCCGGGACTAGCGGTCCTCGCACAGATACGCAGTATTTT. The chain employs TRBV20-1 and TRBJ2-3, with 11 bases matching TRBD2. Trimming at V came to 3 bases and at J to 1 base, leaving 12 bases not matched to a gene. The CDR3 length is 18 residues. Per the germline V gene, CDR1 is DFQATT and CDR2 is SNEGSKA (reference sequence).

This clonotype has a count of ten or more. The J gene is TRBJ2-7, the V gene TRBV6-2 or TRBV6-3; a weak D match, TRBD1 (6 bases). The germline V gene has CDR1 MNHEY and CDR2 SVGEGT. The CDR3 has 14 amino acids. Between the trimmed V and J ends, which lost 5 bases and 1 base, there was a span of 12 bases. For the CDR3, the DNA is TGTGCCAGCAGTCCACAGGGACCTTCCTACGAGCAGTACGTC. This translates into CASSPQGPSYEQYV.

This clonotype was seen ten or more times. V and J are TRBV19 and TRBJ2-1, with D maybe TRBD1 (5 bases). The V and J ends lost 1 base and 1 base respectively, with 8 bases between them. The CDR3 runs to 15 residues. Germline lookup yields CDR1 LNHDA and CDR2 SQIVND (reference sequence). As DNA, the CDR3 is TGTGCCAGTAGTATAGGGACAACATCCTACAATGAGCAGTTCTTC. It is translated as CASSIGTTSYNEQFF.